What follows describes a single TCR beta chain. The data stem from a study of blood T cell repertoires in COVID-19. Study-level information: Sources were T cells, B-cell-depleted T cells, or PBMCs; the material itself was cDNA or gDNA.

As originally analysed: Researchers report that nucleated cell counts were estimated from reference gene primer amplification. Some clones are missing from TCRdb's copy, which holds only in-frame ones; the method was immunoSEQ multiplex PCR. The V and J calls and the clone size are those of that table, but D and trimming were determined from the DNA. The sample records roughly 100,000 clones, over 75% being singletons. V lost 4 bases and J 2 bases, leaving 12 bases between the germline ends. The CDR3 contains 15 residues. CDR1 LGHNA and CDR2 YSLEER come from the germline V gene. The TCR comes from a man over 45 with acute or convalescent COVID-19. The sequencing sample was made of peripheral blood. The chain uses TRBV4-3 and TRBJ1-5; D gene uncertain. The CDR3 bases are TGCGCCAGCAGCCCCCGATGGGCCGGCAATCAGCCCCAGCATTTT. It specifies CASSPRWAGNQPQHF.